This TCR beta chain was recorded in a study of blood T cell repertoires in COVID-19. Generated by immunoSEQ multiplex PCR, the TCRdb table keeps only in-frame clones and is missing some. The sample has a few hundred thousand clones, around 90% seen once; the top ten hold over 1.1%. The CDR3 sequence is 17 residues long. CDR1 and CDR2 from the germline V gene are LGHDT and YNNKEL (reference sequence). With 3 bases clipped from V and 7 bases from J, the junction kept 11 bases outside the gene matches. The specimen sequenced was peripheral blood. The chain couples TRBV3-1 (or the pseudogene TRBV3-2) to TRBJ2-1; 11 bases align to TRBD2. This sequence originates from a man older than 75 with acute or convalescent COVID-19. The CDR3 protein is CASSHFPLAGELNEQFF. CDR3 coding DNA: TGTGCCAGCAGCCACTTCCCACTAGCGGGAGAGCTGAATGAGCAGTTCTTC.